This TCR beta chain was sequenced in a study of T cell responses to AZD1222 COVID-19 vaccine. Sequencing was performed with immunoSEQ multiplex PCR; in TCRdb, only in-frame clones are kept and a portion is missing. Of about 120,000 clones in the sample, 85% to 90% were seen once. This CDR3 has 14 residues. V was clipped by 5 bases and J by 6 bases; unmatched bases: 10. Per the germline V gene, CDR1 is MNHEY and CDR2 is SVGAGI. This clonotype originated in an adult who received the AZD1222 COVID-19 vaccine. The V and J genes are TRBV6-5 and TRBJ2-7; 7 nucleotides agree with TRBD2. The source material was peripheral blood, sampled 28 days after the second AZD1222 dose. The CDR3 loop reads CASSRTGGVGEQYF. CDR3 DNA: TGTGCCAGCAGTAGGACGGGGGGAGTTGGCGAGCAGTACTTC.